Listed below are T cell receptor beta chains from one sample, sequenced in a study of T cell changes during pregnancy in multiple sclerosis. TCRdb's table, derived via immunoSEQ multiplex PCR, lists solely in-frame clones and lacks some. The repertoire holds under 25,000 clones, with 80% to 90% as singletons. The sequences come from CD8+ T cells from peripheral blood mononuclear cells, collected in the first trimester of pregnancy. These receptors originate from a female donor in good health, enrolled as a control in a pregnancy study. Both conserved end residues are part of each CDR3. D genes are given only for firm matches. Only part of the rows carry a size: once, few, many, or a class if the clone is expanded.

V	D	size	J	DNA	CDR3
TRBV7-9	TRBD1	-	TRBJ2-1	TGTGCCAGCAGCTCGAAGACAGGGACGAACTACAATGAGCAGTTCTTC	CASSSKTGTNYNEQFF
TRBV6-5	TRBD2	once	TRBJ2-7	TGTGCCAGCAGTTCCGGGACTAGGAGCTCCTACGAGCAGTACTTC	CASSSGTRSSYEQYF
TRBV13	TRBD1	-	TRBJ1-1	TGTGCCAGCAGGGCACAGGGGTACACTGAAGCTTTCTTT	CASRAQGYTEAFF
TRBV4-1	TRBD1	-	TRBJ2-7	TGCGCCAGCAGCGCGGGGACAGGGGCGGACGAGCAGTACTTC	CASSAGTGADEQYF
TRBV30	-	-	TRBJ2-7	TGTGCCTTACGATGGGCCCCCGAGCAGTACTTC	CALRWAPEQYF
TRBV7-9	-	-	TRBJ2-1	TGTGCCAGCAGCTCAAGACAGGCTTACAATGAGCAGTTCTTC	CASSSRQAYNEQFF
TRBV7-9	-	few	TRBJ1-1	TGTGCCAGCGGAAACAGGAATGAAGCTTTCTTT	CASGNRNEAFF
TRBV5-6	TRBD1	-	TRBJ1-1	TGTGCCAGCAGCTTGGGACAGGGGTCCGCTGAAGCTTTCTTT	CASSLGQGSAEAFF
TRBV4-3	-	-	TRBJ2-5	TGCGCCAGCAGCCCACGAGGGGGGGTCCGAGAGACCCAGTACTTC	CASSPRGGVRETQYF
TRBV18	-	-	TRBJ1-1	TGTGCCAGCCCTACCGAGGGAAGGAGCACTGAAGCTTTCTTT	CASPTEGRSTEAFF
TRBV6-6	-	-	TRBJ2-3	TGTGCCAGCAGTTTATCCGCGGTAGATACGCAGTATTTT	CASSLSAVDTQYF
TRBV4-2	-	-	TRBJ1-2	TGTGCCAGCAGCCAAGATAACACTAACTATGGCTACACCTTC	CASSQDNTNYGYTF
TRBV7-8	-	-	TRBJ1-1	TGTGCCAGCAGCCAGTCCCCAGAGAGGGAAGCTTTCTTT	CASSQSPEREAFF
TRBV2	TRBD1	-	TRBJ2-7	TGTGCCAGCAGTGAACTGGGACAGGGGGACGGGTTATTC	CASSELGQGDGLF
TRBV29-1	-	-	TRBJ2-3	TGCAGCGTTGAAGATCAGGGGCAACCAGCTACAGATACGCAGTATTTT	CSVEDQGQPATDTQYF
TRBV15	TRBD1	-	TRBJ1-5	TGTGCCACCAGCAGCCGACAGGGCGGGGATAGCAATCAGCCCCAGCATTTT	CATSSRQGGDSNQPQHF
TRBV7-8	TRBD2	once	TRBJ2-5	TGTGCCAGCAGCCCCGTCCCTGTAGGACTAGTACAAGAGACCCAGTACTTC	CASSPVPVGLVQETQYF
TRBV30	-	-	TRBJ1-6	TGTGCCTGGAGTGTCGGGGTCCACTCCAATTCACCCCTCCACTTT	CAWSVGVHSNSPLHF
TRBV9	TRBD1	-	TRBJ2-7	TGTGCCAGCAGCGCCGGGACAGGGGTTAGGCACGAGCAGTACTTC	CASSAGTGVRHEQYF
TRBV10-3	TRBD1	-	TRBJ2-4	TGTGCCATCAGTGAGTCAGACAGGGGAGCCAAAAACATTCAGTACTTC	CAISESDRGAKNIQYF
TRBV7-9	-	-	TRBJ1-2	TGTGCCAGCAGCCCTCCAGGGGAATACTATGGCTACACCTTC	CASSPPGEYYGYTF
TRBV7-9	TRBD1	once	TRBJ1-4	TGTGCCAGCAGCCCCGAGACAGGGTATGAAAAACTGTTTTTT	CASSPETGYEKLFF
TRBV5-4	TRBD1	-	TRBJ1-2	TGTGCCAGCACCCCAGGGGGATATGGCTACACCTTC	CASTPGGYGYTF
TRBV27	TRBD2	-	TRBJ2-3	TGTGCCAGCAGTTTATCGGGGGGGGTCACAGATACGCAGTATTTT	CASSLSGGVTDTQYF
TRBV27	-	few	TRBJ1-5	TGTGCCAGCAGTCCGGGGGGCAATCAGCCCCAGCATTTT	CASSPGGNQPQHF
TRBV5-5	-	-	TRBJ1-1	TGTGCCAGCAGCTACTTCGCCGACGTAGCGGACACTGAAGCTTTCTTT	CASSYFADVADTEAFF
TRBV27	TRBD2	-	TRBJ2-1	TGTGCCAGCAGTTTATATGGGGGGGGTGTCGGGAGAAACAGTGAGCAGTTCTTC	CASSLYGGGVGRNSEQFF
TRBV9	-	-	TRBJ2-3	TGTGCCAGCAGCATCAGCGGCCGCCTAGATACGCAGTATTTT	CASSISGRLDTQYF
TRBV11-2	-	-	TRBJ2-1	TGTGCCAGCAGCTTAGACAGGGGAGATGAGCAGTTCTTC	CASSLDRGDEQFF
TRBV7-9	TRBD1	-	TRBJ1-1	TGTGCCAGCAGCTTTCGACAGGGGGCCTTGAACACTGAAGCTTTCTTT	CASSFRQGALNTEAFF
TRBV19	-	-	TRBJ1-4	TGTGCCAGTAGTATAGATGATGAACATCGAGAAAAACTGTTTTTT	CASSIDDEHREKLFF
TRBV19	TRBD1	-	TRBJ1-2	TGTGCCAGTAGTTGGGACAGAGAGAAGGATGGCTACACCTTC	CASSWDREKDGYTF
TRBV6-4	TRBD2	once	TRBJ2-3	TGTGCCAGCAGTGAGGCGGGGGGGCACAGTACGCAGTATTTT	CASSEAGGHSTQYF
TRBV6-5	-	-	TRBJ1-1	TGTGCCAGCAGTTACTCCCAGTTCGGGGAGAACACTGAAGCTTTCTTT	CASSYSQFGENTEAFF
TRBV4-2	TRBD1	-	TRBJ1-4	TGTGCCAGCAGCCAAGAACAGGGGGCGAGTGAAAAACTGTTTTTT	CASSQEQGASEKLFF
TRBV21-1	-	-	TRBJ2-2	TGTGCCAGCAGCAAAGGGGTTAGCGGGGGGGTCGCGAACACCGGGGAGCTGTTTTTT	CASSKGVSGGVANTGELFF
TRBV5-5	-	-	TRBJ2-1	TGTGCCAGCAGCCATCCCCGGACAGCCCAATCAGGGGATTACAATGAGCAGTTCTTC	CASSHPRTAQSGDYNEQFF
TRBV27	TRBD2	-	TRBJ2-2	TGTGCCAGCAGTGTTACGGGACTAGGGGAGGGGGAGCTGTTTTTT	CASSVTGLGEGELFF
TRBV13	-	-	TRBJ2-1	TGTGCCAGCAGCTTCAGGGAAGGGAATGAGCAGTTCTTC	CASSFREGNEQFF
TRBV6-1	-	-	TRBJ1-1	TGTGCCAGCAGTCAGACGGGTGAAGCTTTCTTT	CASSQTGEAFF
TRBV5-1	TRBD1	-	TRBJ1-1	TGCGCCAGCAGCTTGAGACAGGGGCGGATAGAGGCTTTCTTT	CASSLRQGRIEAFF
TRBV21-1	-	-	TRBJ2-7	TGTGCCAGCAGCAAAATGGCGACTAGCGGGGGGACGGCCTACGAGCAGTACTTC	CASSKMATSGGTAYEQYF
TRBV10-3	-	once	TRBJ1-2	TGTGCCATCAGTGTAGCTGAAAACAGGGTATATGGCTACACCTTC	CAISVAENRVYGYTF